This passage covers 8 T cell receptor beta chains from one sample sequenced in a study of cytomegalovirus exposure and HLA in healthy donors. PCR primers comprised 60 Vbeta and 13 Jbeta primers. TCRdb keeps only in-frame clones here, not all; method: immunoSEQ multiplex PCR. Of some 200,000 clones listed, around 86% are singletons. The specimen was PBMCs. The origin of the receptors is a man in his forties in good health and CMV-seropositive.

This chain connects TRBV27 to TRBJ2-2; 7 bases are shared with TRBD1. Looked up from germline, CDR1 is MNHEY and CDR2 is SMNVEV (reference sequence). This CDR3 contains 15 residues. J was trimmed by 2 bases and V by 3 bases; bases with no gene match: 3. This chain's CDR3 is CASSLRGLNTGELFF. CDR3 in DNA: TGTGCCAGCAGTTTGAGGGGGCTAAACACCGGGGAGCTGTTTTTT.

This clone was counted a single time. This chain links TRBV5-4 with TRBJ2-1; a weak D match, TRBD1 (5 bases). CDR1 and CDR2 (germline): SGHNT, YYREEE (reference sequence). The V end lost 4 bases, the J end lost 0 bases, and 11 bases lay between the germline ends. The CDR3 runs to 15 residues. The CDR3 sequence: CASSPGILSYNEQFF. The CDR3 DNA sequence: TGTGCCAGCAGCCCAGGGATCCTCTCCTACAATGAGCAGTTCTTC.

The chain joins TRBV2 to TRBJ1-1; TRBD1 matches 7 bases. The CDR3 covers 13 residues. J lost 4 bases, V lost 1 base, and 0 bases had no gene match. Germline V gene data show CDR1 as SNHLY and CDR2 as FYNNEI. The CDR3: CASSEGTGTEAFF. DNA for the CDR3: TGTGCCAGCAGTGAAGGGACAGGCACTGAAGCTTTCTTT.

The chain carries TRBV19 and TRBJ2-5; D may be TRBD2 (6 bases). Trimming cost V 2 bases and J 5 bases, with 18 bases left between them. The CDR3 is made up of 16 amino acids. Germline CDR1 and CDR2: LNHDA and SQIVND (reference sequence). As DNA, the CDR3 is TGTGCCAGTAGTATAAACGCTGCGACTAGGCAGGAGACCCAGTACTTC. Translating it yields CASSINAATRQETQYF.

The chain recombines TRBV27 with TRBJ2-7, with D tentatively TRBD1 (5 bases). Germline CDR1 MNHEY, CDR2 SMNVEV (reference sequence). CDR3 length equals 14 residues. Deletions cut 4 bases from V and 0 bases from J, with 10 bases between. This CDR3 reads CASSYDSHSYEQYF. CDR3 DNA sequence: TGTGCCAGCAGTTACGACAGTCACTCCTACGAGCAGTACTTC.

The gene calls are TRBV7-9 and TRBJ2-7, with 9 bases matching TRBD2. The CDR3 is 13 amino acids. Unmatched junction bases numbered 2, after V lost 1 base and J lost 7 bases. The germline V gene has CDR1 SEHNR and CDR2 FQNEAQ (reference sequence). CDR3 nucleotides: TGTGCCAGCAGCTTAGGCCTAGCGGGAGAGCAGTACTTC. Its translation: CASSLGLAGEQYF. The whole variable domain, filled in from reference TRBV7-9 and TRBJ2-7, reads DTGVSQNPRHKITKRGQNVTFRCDPISEHNRLYWYRQTLGQGPEFLTYFQNEAQLEKSRLLSDRFSAERPKGSFSTLEIQRTEQGDSAMYLCASSLGLAGEQYFGPGTRLTVT.

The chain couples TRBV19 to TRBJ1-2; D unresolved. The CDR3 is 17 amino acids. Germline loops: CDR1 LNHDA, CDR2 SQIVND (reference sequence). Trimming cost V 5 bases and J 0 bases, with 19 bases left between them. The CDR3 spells CASSPRGGFPPNYGYTF. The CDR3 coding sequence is TGTGCCAGTAGTCCTCGTGGAGGGTTCCCTCCTAACTATGGCTACACCTTC.

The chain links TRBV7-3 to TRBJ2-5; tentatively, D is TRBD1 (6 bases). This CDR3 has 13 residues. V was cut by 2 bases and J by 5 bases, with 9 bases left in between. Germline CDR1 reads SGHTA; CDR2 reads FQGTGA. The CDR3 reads CASSLGGEETQYF. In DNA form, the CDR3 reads TGTGCCAGCAGCTTAGGGGGCGAGGAGACCCAGTACTTC. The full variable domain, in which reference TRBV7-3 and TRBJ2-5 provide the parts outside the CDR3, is GAGVSQTPSNKVTEKGKYVELRCDPISGHTALYWYRQSLGQGPEFLIYFQGTGAADDSGLPNDRFFAVRPEGSVSTLKIQRTERGDSAVYLCASSLGGEETQYFGPGTRLLVL.